This is a list of T cell receptor beta chains from one sample in a study of shared clonotypes between healthy human individuals. The method was immunoSEQ multiplex PCR; TCRdb's version includes in-frame clones alone and lacks a portion of them. The sample comprises a few million clones, approximately 93% of which are singletons, and under 0.45% rests with the top ten. The sequencing sample was made of naive CD4+ T cells from PBMCs. The receptors here all came from a man aged 18 to 30 in good health. Some clones in this sample may be carry-over from other donors' samples. CDR3s include the opening cysteine and the closing phenylalanine or tryptophan. Each record gives: J gene, D gene, CDR3 length, V gene, clone size, CDR3 DNA, CDR3 protein. The D gene is left open where the match is weak. Some rows mark clone size as missing; the rest say once, few, many or name a class of expanded clone.

>TRBJ2-7|TRBD2|16|TRBV6-1|NA
TGTGCCAGCAGTGAACGTCTAGCGGGGTTCTCCTACGAGCAGTACTTC
CASSERLAGFSYEQYF
>TRBJ2-7|NA|11|TRBV29-1|NA
TGCAGCGGCAGGGGGGCCTACGAGCAGTACTTC
CSGRGAYEQYF
>TRBJ2-7|NA|15|TRBV28|NA
TGTGCCAGCAGTTCAAGACGGAGAGGTGCCTACGAGCAGTACTTC
CASSSRRRGAYEQYF
>TRBJ2-6|NA|16|TRBV7-6|NA
TGTGCCAGCAGCTTAGTTGGTTCCTCTGGGGCCAACGTCCTGACTTTC
CASSLVGSSGANVLTF
>TRBJ2-7|NA|15|TRBV5-1|NA
TGCGCCAGCAGCCCCGAAGTAGCTTACATCTACGAGCAGTACTTC
CASSPEVAYIYEQYF
>TRBJ1-1|TRBD1|16|TRBV18|NA
TGTGCCAGCTCACGGGACAGGGGCGAGCCCCTTACTGAAGCTTTCTTT
CASSRDRGEPLTEAFF
>TRBJ2-5|NA|13|TRBV6-1|NA
TGTGCCAGCAGCCCAGGGGTTCGAGAGACCCAGTACTTC
CASSPGVRETQYF
>TRBJ2-5|TRBD2|16|TRBV4-1|NA
TGCGCCAGCAGCCAAGTGTCTAGCGGGAGTGCGGAGACCCAGTACTTC
CASSQVSSGSAETQYF
>TRBJ1-1|TRBD1|13|TRBV29-1|NA
TGCAGCGTCGAACGGGACAGGGCCACTGAAGCTTTCTTT
CSVERDRATEAFF
>TRBJ1-6|TRBD1|16|TRBV6-5|NA
TGTGCCAGCAGTTACAAGAGGACAGGGGTTGACTCACCCCTCCACTTT
CASSYKRTGVDSPLHF
>TRBJ1-2|NA|13|TRBV28|NA
TGTGCCAGCTGGGGGCCCCTTAACTATGGCTACACCTTC
CASWGPLNYGYTF
>TRBJ2-7|NA|15|TRBV7-8|NA
TGTGCCAGCAGCTCACAGACCGGGGCCGCATACGAGCAGTACTTC
CASSSQTGAAYEQYF
>TRBJ1-4|NA|14|TRBV5-6|NA
TGTGCCAGCAGCTTGGCCGGGACGGATGAAAAACTGTTTTTT
CASSLAGTDEKLFF
>TRBJ2-1|NA|14|TRBV30|NA
TGTGCCTGGAGTCGTGCCGGGTGGCGGAATGAGCAGTTCTTC
CAWSRAGWRNEQFF
>TRBJ2-7|NA|14|TRBV18|NA
TGTGCCAGCACCCCCTGGGGGGGCGAGGACGAGCAGTACTTC
CASTPWGGEDEQYF
>TRBJ2-2|NA|15|TRBV5-1|NA
TGCGCCAGCAGCATCGGAGGTACGGGCACCGGGGAGCTGTTTTTT
CASSIGGTGTGELFF
>TRBJ1-1|NA|14|TRBV5-1|NA
TGCGCCAGCAGCTTCGGGGGCGATGTCACTGAAGCTTTCTTT
CASSFGGDVTEAFF
>TRBJ1-2|NA|14|TRBV12-5|NA
TGTGCTAGTGGAAGGACAGCCACTAACTATGGCTACACCTTC
CASGRTATNYGYTF
>TRBJ2-1|TRBD2|15|TRBV2|NA
TGTGCCAGCAGTCCCGGGACTAGCGGTGACAATGAGCAGTTCTTC
CASSPGTSGDNEQFF
>TRBJ2-3|TRBD1|14|TRBV10-3|NA
TGTGCCATCAGAAGACAGGGGGGTACAGATACGCAGTATTTT
CAIRRQGGTDTQYF
>TRBJ1-2|NA|13|TRBV7-2|once
TGTGCCAGCAGCTTTTATGACACCGGTTATGACACCTTC
CASSFYDTGYDTF
>TRBJ2-1|TRBD1|15|TRBV12-5|NA
TGTGCTAGTGGTTTAGGGGACAGTGAGGGCAATGAGCAGTTCTTC
CASGLGDSEGNEQFF
>TRBJ2-7|NA|16|TRBV28|NA
TGTGCCAGCTATATTACCGGGACCCCGGGGGTCTACGAGCAGTACTTC
CASYITGTPGVYEQYF
>TRBJ2-2|NA|15|TRBV28|NA
TGTGCCAGCAGTTTATCCCCCTCCTACACCGGGGAGCTGTTTTTT
CASSLSPSYTGELFF
>TRBJ1-1|TRBD1|12|TRBV2|few
TGTGCCAGCTGGGCAGGGGGAACTGAAGCTTTCTTT
CASWAGGTEAFF
>TRBJ2-3|NA|15|TRBV7-3|NA
TGTGCCAGCAGCTTACGGCCTCGATCCACAGATACGCAGTATTTT
CASSLRPRSTDTQYF
>TRBJ1-2|NA|13|TRBV5-4|NA
TGTGCCAGCAGCTTAGGCGGGCTTCGTGGCTACACCTTC
CASSLGGLRGYTF
>TRBJ1-1|NA|16|TRBV5-1|NA
TGCGCCAGCAGCCCCCACACCGGGGGTTTTAACACTGAAGCTTTCTTT
CASSPHTGGFNTEAFF
>TRBJ1-2|NA|17|TRBV7-2|NA
TGTGCCAGCAGCTTAGATTCCGGGCCGGCTTCGCCCTATGGCTACACCTTC
CASSLDSGPASPYGYTF
>TRBJ2-7|TRBD1|15|TRBV4-1|NA
TGCGCCAGCAGCTTTGGACAGGGTAGCTCCTACGAGCAGTACTTC
CASSFGQGSSYEQYF
>TRBJ2-7|TRBD2|13|TRBV19|NA
TGTGCCAGTAGCCAACTAGCGGGAGACGAGCAGTACTTC
CASSQLAGDEQYF
>TRBJ2-2|NA|13|TRBV30|NA
TGTGCCTGGAGTGGACAGGTCGGCGGGGAGCTGTTTTTT
CAWSGQVGGELFF
>TRBJ2-1|TRBD2|17|TRBV15|NA
TGTGCCACCAGCAGGACCGCTAGCGGGAGGGGCCCAGGTGAGCAGTTCTTC
CATSRTASGRGPGEQFF
>TRBJ2-1|NA|11|TRBV28|NA
TGTGCCAGCAATCAGGGGAATGAGCAGTTCTTC
CASNQGNEQFF
>TRBJ2-1|NA|17|TRBV21-1|NA
TGTGCCAGCAGCACTTTCCAGCGGAAGAGCTCCTACAATGAGCAGTTCTTC
CASSTFQRKSSYNEQFF
>TRBJ2-3|TRBD1|16|TRBV11-2|NA
TGTGCCAGCAGCCCATGGACAGGCGCCTTTCCAGATACGCAGTATTTT
CASSPWTGAFPDTQYF
>TRBJ1-1|NA|14|TRBV25-1|once
TGTGCCAGCAGTAGGGAGAGAGGGAACACTGAAGCTTTCTTT
CASSRERGNTEAFF
>TRBJ2-5|TRBD1|14|TRBV5-1|NA
TGCGCCAGCAGCCCCGGACAGGGCCAAGAGACCCAGTACTTC
CASSPGQGQETQYF
>TRBJ2-2|NA|14|TRBV6-1|NA
TGTGCCAGCAGTGAAGGACGGTTCACCGGGGAGCTGTTTTTT
CASSEGRFTGELFF
>TRBJ2-7|TRBD1|16|TRBV18|NA
TGTGCCAGCTCCCCCGGGACAGGGGGGTCTGGTGGCGAGCAGTACTTC
CASSPGTGGSGGEQYF
>TRBJ2-5|TRBD1|18|TRBV5-1|NA
TGCGCCAGCAGCTTGCAGGGACAGGGGGCCCCTCTCCAAGAGACCCAGTACTTC
CASSLQGQGAPLQETQYF
>TRBJ2-7|NA|11|TRBV20-1|once
TGCAGTGCTAGAGATCGGGGAGGGCAGTACTTC
CSARDRGGQYF
>TRBJ2-7|TRBD1|14|TRBV6-1|NA
TGTGCCAGCAGGACAGGGGGGAACGACTACGAGCAGTACTTC
CASRTGGNDYEQYF
>TRBJ2-5|NA|13|TRBV11-2|NA
TGTGCCAGCAGCTCATGGAGGGAAGAGACCCAGTACTTC
CASSSWREETQYF
>TRBJ1-1|NA|13|TRBV6-5|NA
TGTGCCAGCAGTTACTCAAGGAACTCTGAAGCTTTCTTT
CASSYSRNSEAFF
>TRBJ2-4|TRBD2|14|TRBV27|NA
TGTGCCAGCAGGGGGACTAGCGGGATTAACATTCAGTACTTC
CASRGTSGINIQYF
>TRBJ2-7|TRBD1|14|TRBV5-1|once
TGCGCCAGCACCTGGGGGACAGGCGACTACGAGCAGTACTTC
CASTWGTGDYEQYF